Described below is a single T cell receptor (beta chain) sequence and its context. Its antigen is not known. The sample belongs to a study of siplizumab effects on memory and regulatory T cells. Broader study findings: Solely a minor proportion of alloreactive clones could be assigned to unstimulated subsets. The naive T cell population seemed more diverse than memory cells and seemed a major contributor to the alloresponse. Confirmatory evidence of suppressive function in proliferating siplizumab-culture Tregs was not obtained. Versus 26.9% in controls, the mappable alloreactive CD4+ clones averaged approximately 69% Treg-derived with siplizumab.

The CDR3 has 13 amino acids. In germline, CDR1 is SGHTA, CDR2 FQGNSA. Trimming shortened V by 5 bases and J by 13 bases, and 17 bases separated the two germline ends. Clones were read by immunoSEQ multiplex PCR, and TCRdb kept only the in-frame ones, dropping some. The data show roughly 100,000 clones, approximately 96% seen once. The sample was naive CD4+ T cells sorted from blood. The receptor was derived from a human donor in good health. The V and J genes are TRBV7-2 and TRBJ1-4, with D unresolved. CDR3 residues: CASSVRREGGLFF. In DNA, the CDR3 is TGTGCCAGCAGCGTGCGACGGGAAGGAGGACTGTTTTTT.